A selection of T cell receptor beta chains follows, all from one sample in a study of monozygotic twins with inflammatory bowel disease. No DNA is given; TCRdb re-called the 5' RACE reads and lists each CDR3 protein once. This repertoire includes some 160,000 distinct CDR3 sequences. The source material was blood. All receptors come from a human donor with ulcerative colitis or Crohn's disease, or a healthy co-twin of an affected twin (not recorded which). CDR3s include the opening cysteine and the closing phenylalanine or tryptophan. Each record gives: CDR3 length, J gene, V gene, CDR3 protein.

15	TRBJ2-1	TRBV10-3	CAITNSGNTYNEQFF
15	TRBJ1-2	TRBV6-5	CASSYWGRNNYGYTF
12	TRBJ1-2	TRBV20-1	CSARDPSQGYTF
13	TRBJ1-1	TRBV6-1	CASSESQGTEAFF
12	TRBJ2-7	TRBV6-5	CASSRGQGEQYF
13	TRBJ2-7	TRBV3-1	CASSQDGIAGRYF
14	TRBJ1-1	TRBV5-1	CASSTEIRGSEAFF
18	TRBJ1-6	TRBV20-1	CSGVSGTSRISYNSPLHF
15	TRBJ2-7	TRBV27	CASSLRQGRNHEQYF
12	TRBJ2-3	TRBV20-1	CSVQGLTDTQYF
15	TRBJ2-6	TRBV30	CAWSPEYPGANVLTF
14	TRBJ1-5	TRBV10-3	CAISGNRGHQPQHF
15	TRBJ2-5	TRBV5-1	CASSLMDRDLETQYF
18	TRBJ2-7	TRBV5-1	CASSLSPRWREGPSEQYF
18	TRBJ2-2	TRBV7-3	CASSLHPKSGRGTGELFF
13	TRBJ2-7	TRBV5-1	CASSLVEGGEQYF
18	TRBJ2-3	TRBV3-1	CASSQVRRGLAGTDTQYF
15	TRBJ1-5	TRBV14	CASSRGPHSNQPQHF
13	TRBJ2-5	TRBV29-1	CSSPWEGLETQYF
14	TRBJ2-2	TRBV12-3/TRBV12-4	CASSLPQFTGELFF
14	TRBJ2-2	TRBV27	CASSLGGRVGELFF
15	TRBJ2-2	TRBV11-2	CASRSGALSTGELFF
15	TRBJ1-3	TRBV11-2	CASSFGQRSGNTIYF
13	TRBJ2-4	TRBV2	CASSVDMLNIQYF
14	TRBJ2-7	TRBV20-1	CSARDDRADYEQYF
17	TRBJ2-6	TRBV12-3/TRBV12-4	CASSQPGQGTGANVLTF
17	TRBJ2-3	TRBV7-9	CASSLSLRVRGTDTQYF
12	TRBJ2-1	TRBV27	CASSATSSASSF
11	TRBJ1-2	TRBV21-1	CASRTGFGYTF
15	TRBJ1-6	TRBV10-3	CAISARLQDNSPLHF
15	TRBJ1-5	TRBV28	CASKVGDYSNQPQHF
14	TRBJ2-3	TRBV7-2	CASRGGVGTDTQYF
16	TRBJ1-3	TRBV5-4	CASSPRGKGSGNTIYF
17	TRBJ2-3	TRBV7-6	CASSLVGGTPKTDTQYF
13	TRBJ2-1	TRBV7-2	CASSYSPYNEQFF
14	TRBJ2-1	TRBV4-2	CASSPRGGVNEQFF
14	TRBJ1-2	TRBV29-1	CSVRTAETRYGYTF
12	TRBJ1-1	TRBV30	CAWRSMNTEAFF
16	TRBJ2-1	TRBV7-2	CASSLRGDRSYNEQFF
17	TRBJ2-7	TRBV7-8	CASSIRGGGRPSYEQYF
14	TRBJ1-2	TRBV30	CAWRQEGYNYGYTF
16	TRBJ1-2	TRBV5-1	CASSMTGGTSNYGYTF
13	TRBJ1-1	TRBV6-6	CASCRQGRAEAFF